Presented here are 11 T cell receptor beta chains from one specimen sequenced in a study of blood T cell repertoires in COVID-19 (dated by TCRdb to 2018 to 2020). To prepare the library, the immunoSEQ multiplex PCR assay was applied. TCRdb holds this immuneACCESS table with in-frame rearrangements only. Some clones are missing; in checked studies, unresolved V genes explain under half, and the rest has no known cause. For this sample there are some 77,000 clones; nearly 90% appear just once. In total, the top ten clones hold 4.3% of the sample. The sample comprised peripheral blood. These receptors came from a woman older than 75 with active or convalescent COVID-19.

J is TRBJ1-4 and V is TRBV18; perhaps TRBD1 as D (5 bases). Trimming cost V 1 base and J 4 bases, with 16 bases left between them. The germline CDR1 and CDR2 sequences are KGHSH and LQKENI. This CDR3 has 17 residues. This CDR3 reads CASSPLPFGGVNEKLFF. The CDR3 region has the DNA TGTGCCAGCTCACCACTCCCTTTCGGGGGTGTTAATGAAAAACTGTTTTTT. Drawing the rest from reference TRBV18 and TRBJ1-4, the complete variable domain is NAGVMQNPRHLVRRRGQEARLRCSPMKGHSHVYWYRQLPEEGLKFMVYLQKENIIDESGMPKERFSAEFPKEGPSILRIQQVVRGDSAAYFCASSPLPFGGVNEKLFFGSGTQLSVL.

The V gene is TRBV28, the J gene TRBJ2-7; 8 positions agree with TRBD2. After removal of 8 bases from V and 9 bases from J, the junction contained 6 bases not matched to a gene. The CDR3 consists of 11 residues. The germline V gene has CDR1 MDHEN and CDR2 SYDVKM. The CDR3 DNA reads TGTGCCAGCGGGGGGCGGGAGGCGCAGTACTTC. Amino acid sequence: CASGGREAQYF.

The gene calls are TRBV7-2 and TRBJ1-3; the D gene is possibly TRBD1 (5 bases). Germline lookup yields CDR1 SGHTA and CDR2 FQGNSA. V was pared by 4 bases and J by 2 bases, with 9 bases between. This CDR3 has 14 residues. The CDR3 DNA sequence: TGTGCCAGCAGCTCGGACACCGCTGGAAACACCATATATTTT. Protein: CASSSDTAGNTIYF.

V and J are TRBV7-2 and TRBJ2-1; TRBD1 is a possible D gene (5 bases). V lost 1 base and J lost 5, with 9 bases in between. The CDR3 has 14 residues. Germline CDR1 SGHTA, CDR2 FQGNSA. Here the CDR3 reads CASSLVKGNNEQFF. CDR3 in DNA: TGTGCCAGCAGCTTAGTTAAGGGGAACAATGAGCAGTTCTTC.

The gene calls are TRBV25-1 and TRBJ1-1, with D possibly matching TRBD1 (6 bases). The CDR3 has 15 residues. The germline gives CDR1 MGHDK, CDR2 SYGVNS. Trimming took 8 bases from V and 2 from J, leaving 18 bases between them. The DNA of the CDR3 is TGTGCCAGCCAACCGATGACAGGCGCCAACACTGAAGCTTTCTTT. Protein product: CASQPMTGANTEAFF. Based on the CDR3 plus reference TRBV25-1 and TRBJ1-1, the full variable domain is EADIYQTPRYLVIGTGKKITLECSQTMGHDKMYWYQQDPGMELHLIHYSYGVNSTEKGDLSSESTVSRIRTEHFPLTLESARPSHTSQYLCASQPMTGANTEAFFGQGTRLTVV.

This clone was counted once. Written as DNA, the CDR3 is TGCAGCGTGGGCTCTCAGACGGGCTATGGCTACACCTTC. Its protein product is CSVGSQTGYGYTF. This chain uses TRBV29-1 with TRBJ1-2; D is uncertain. Trimming cost V 6 bases and J 4 bases, with 15 bases left between them. This CDR3 contains 13 residues. The germline V gene encodes CDR1 SQVTM and CDR2 ANQGSEA.

The chain uses TRBV7-9 and TRBJ1-1, with 9 nucleotides matching TRBD1. The CDR3 length is 14 residues. V was pared by 2 bases and J by 3 bases, with 1 base of the junction left unmatched. From germline, CDR1 is SEHNR and CDR2 FQNEAQ (reference sequence). The chain's CDR3 is CASSLRDRDTEAFF. CDR3 nucleotide sequence: TGTGCCAGCAGCTTAAGGGACAGGGACACTGAAGCTTTCTTT.

This chain links TRBV28 with TRBJ2-1; D might be TRBD2 (6 bases). Trimming shortened V by 4 bases and J by 9 bases, and 10 bases separated the two germline ends. Germline-derived CDR1 and CDR2 are MDHEN and SYDVKM. The CDR3 is 12 residues long. CDR3 nucleotide sequence: TGTGCCAGCAGTTCGACTAGAAGTGAGCAGTTCTTC. Translated, it gives CASSSTRSEQFF.

The genes are TRBV11-2 and TRBJ2-7; 9 bases fit TRBD2. Looked up from germline, CDR1 is SGHAT and CDR2 is FQNNGV. Trimming cost V 0 bases and J 2 bases; bases outside gene matches: 2. This CDR3 is built from 15 residues. Written as DNA, the CDR3 is TGTGCCAGCAGCTTAGACGGGACTAGCACCTACGAGCAGTACTTC. As protein: CASSLDGTSTYEQYF.

The CDR3 region is CATSKGQGTYEQYF. CDR3 sequence (DNA): TGTGCCACCAGCAAGGGACAGGGGACTTACGAGCAGTACTTC. This chain joins TRBV15 and TRBJ2-7; 10 bases are shared with TRBD1. Trimming cost V 4 bases and J 4 bases; bases outside gene matches: 4. This CDR3 comprises 14 residues. Germline-derived CDR1 and CDR2 are LNHNV and YYDKDF (reference sequence).

J is TRBJ1-1 and V is TRBV28; 9 bases are shared with TRBD1. Trimming removed 4 bases from V and 4 bases from J; junction bases left unmatched: 4. The CDR3 is 14 amino acids. CDR1 and CDR2 (germline): MDHEN, SYDVKM. In nucleotides, the CDR3 is TGTGCCAGCAGTTCGACAGGGGGTAGCACTGAAGCTTTCTTT. Translated: CASSSTGGSTEAFF.